The 31 T cell receptor beta chains reported below all come from one sample, sequenced in a study of blood T cell repertoires in COVID-19. Profiling relied on immunoSEQ multiplex PCR, and the TCRdb table lists in-frame clones only, not all of them. The sample has 35,000 to 45,000 clones, about 88% seen once. Material for sequencing was peripheral blood. These receptors were taken from a human donor in a cohort sampled during active COVID-19.

The chain employs TRBV12-3 or TRBV12-4 and TRBJ1-1, with 8 positions matching TRBD1. The CDR3 has 13 residues. The V and J ends lost 6 bases and 7 bases, in that order; junction bases with no gene match: 7. DNA of the CDR3: TGTGCCAGCAGCAAAGACAGGGGAGTTGAAGCTTTCTTT. Translation gives CASSKDRGVEAFF.

This chain joins TRBV2 and TRBJ1-2; possibly TRBD1 for D (5 bases). Per germline, CDR1 SNHLY and CDR2 FYNNEI. This CDR3 has 14 amino acids. Between the trimmed V and J ends, which lost 7 bases and 0 bases, there was a span of 12 bases. The CDR3 protein is CASTRQLANYGYTF. Written as DNA, the CDR3 is TGTGCCAGCACCCGACAGTTAGCTAACTATGGCTACACCTTC.

The chain joins TRBV10-3 to TRBJ1-6, with D possibly being TRBD1 (5 bases). The germline V gene encodes CDR1 ENHRY and CDR2 SYGVKD. This CDR3 is 17 amino acids long. The ends were cut back, 3 bases at V and 2 bases at J, with 14 bases in the middle. As DNA, the CDR3 is TGTGCCATCAGTGAACGGGGGGTTGGAACCTATAATTCACCCCTCCACTTT. This sequence encodes CAISERGVGTYNSPLHF.

CDR3 sequence: CASSHRITNEKLFF. Written as DNA, the CDR3 is TGTGCCAGCAGCCACAGGATAACTAATGAAAAACTGTTTTTT. The V call is TRBV5-5, the J call TRBJ1-4; D is perhaps TRBD1 (5 bases). The CDR3 length is 14 residues. Trimming cost V 4 bases and J 1 base, with 8 bases left between them. From germline, CDR1 is SGHKS and CDR2 YYEKEE (reference sequence).

As for this clone: In the same sample, other DNA sequences code for this CDR3. This chain joins TRBV28 and TRBJ2-1, with a possible D match to TRBD2 (5 bases). Germline V CDR1 and CDR2: MDHEN, SYDVKM. CDR3 length equals 11 residues. With 6 bases removed from V and 9 bases from J, the gap between germline ends came to 9 bases. DNA of the CDR3: TGTGCCAGCAGACTAGAAGGTGAGCAGTTCTTC. Its translation: CASRLEGEQFF.

The rearrangement uses TRBV11-2 and TRBJ2-5, with D possibly TRBD2 on 5 matching bases. V dropped 2 bases and J dropped 5 bases, with 21 bases sitting between them. The germline V gene has CDR1 SGHAT and CDR2 FQNNGV. This CDR3 is 17 amino acids long. The CDR3 is CASSLSRPSDSRETQYF. The CDR3 DNA is TGTGCCAGCAGCTTATCCCGACCCTCGGACTCTCGGGAGACCCAGTACTTC.

The CDR3 sequence: CASSEFPPGGASGYTF. DNA of the CDR3: TGTGCCAGCAGTGAATTCCCGCCAGGGGGCGCCTCTGGCTACACCTTC. The chain employs TRBV6-1 and TRBJ1-2; TRBD1 agrees at 8 bases. Germline V lookup: CDR1 MNHNS, CDR2 SASEGT. This CDR3 region has 16 residues. Trimming at V came to 2 bases and at J to 7 bases, leaving 12 bases not matched to a gene.

V gene TRBV4-1 combines with J gene TRBJ1-1; D unclear. The CDR3 is 14 amino acids. Germline values: CDR1 MGHRA, CDR2 YSYEKL. The germline V and J ends were trimmed by 4 bases and 0 bases, with 9 bases remaining between them. The CDR3 nucleotides read TGCGCCAGCAGCCCCAGAGGGATGAACACTGAAGCTTTCTTT. Amino acids: CASSPRGMNTEAFF.

There are a few counts of this clone. CDR3 DNA sequence: TGTGCCAGCAGGGAGCGGGACCTTCAGAACGTTACGCAGTATTTT. Its protein product is CASRERDLQNVTQYF. This sequence joins TRBV6-6 and TRBJ2-3; 7 nucleotides align to TRBD2. CDR1 is MNHNY and CDR2 is SVGAGI in the germline V gene (reference sequence). J was trimmed by 8 bases and V by 6 bases; bases with no gene match: 14. This CDR3 is 15 amino acids long.

The chain combines TRBV6-5 with TRBJ2-5, with D perhaps TRBD2 (5 bases). Germline V gene data show CDR1 as MNHEY and CDR2 as SVGAGI. V lost 6 bases and J 5 bases, leaving 10 bases between the germline ends. The CDR3 loop spans 12 amino acids. CDR3 coding DNA: TGTGCCAGCAGCCGGGATTTGGAGACCCAGTACTTC. It encodes CASSRDLETQYF.

The V call is TRBV10-3, the J call TRBJ1-2; 9 nucleotides line up with TRBD1. The CDR3 is 13 amino acids. The V and J ends lost 10 bases and 8 bases, in that order; junction bases with no gene match: 11. Germline V lookup: CDR1 ENHRY, CDR2 SYGVKD. The CDR3 sequence is CATTTGGLMGYTF. The CDR3 DNA is TGTGCCACCACGACAGGGGGTTTGATGGGCTACACCTTC.

This chain joins TRBV6-6 and TRBJ2-1, with a tentative D call TRBD1 (5 bases). Trimming removed 3 bases from V and 7 bases from J, with 13 bases in between. Germline CDR1 MNHNY, CDR2 SVGAGI (reference sequence). This CDR3 is 14 amino acids long. The DNA for the CDR3 is TGTGCCAGCAGTTATGCCGGACAAACAAATGAGCAGTTCTTC. This gives the protein CASSYAGQTNEQFF.

The gene calls are TRBV5-3 and TRBJ1-5; 9 bases are a match to TRBD1. TRBV5-3 is assigned to the ORF class and has an uncertain function. This CDR3 comprises 17 residues. V was clipped by 4 bases and J by 6 bases; unmatched bases: 14. The CDR3 reads CARSGTRDREASQPQHF. The CDR3 nucleotides are TGTGCCAGAAGCGGAACCCGGGACAGGGAGGCGAGTCAGCCCCAGCATTTT.

The CDR3 DNA reads as TGTGCCAGTAGTATAGGCCGGGAAAGCGGCTACACCTTC. Protein: CASSIGRESGYTF. This chain uses TRBV19 with TRBJ1-2; no reliable D call. In germline, CDR1 is LNHDA, CDR2 SQIVND (reference sequence). With 1 base removed from V and 8 bases from J, the gap between germline ends came to 11 bases. The CDR3 covers 13 residues.

V gene TRBV9 combines with J gene TRBJ2-7; 11 bases line up with TRBD1. Germline lookup yields CDR1 SGDLS and CDR2 YYNGEE. The CDR3 covers 17 residues. V was clipped by 0 bases and J by 7 bases; unmatched bases: 12. This CDR3 reads CASSVGAQDRGLEEQYF. In DNA, the CDR3 is TGTGCCAGCAGCGTAGGAGCCCAGGACAGGGGGCTAGAGGAGCAGTACTTC.

The rearrangement uses TRBV7-8 and TRBJ2-2, with 8 bases identical to TRBD2. V shed 5 bases and J 7 bases; nucleotides not matched to a gene: 15. This CDR3 has 17 amino acids. Germline V gene lookup returns CDR1 SGHVS and CDR2 FQNEAQ. The CDR3 loop reads CASSRMAGGPSDGELFF. The DNA for the CDR3 is TGTGCCAGCAGCCGGATGGCGGGGGGCCCGTCGGACGGGGAGCTGTTTTTT.

The chain combines TRBV5-1 with TRBJ1-2; a weak D match, TRBD1 (6 bases). The germline V gene has CDR1 SGHRS and CDR2 YFSETQ. The ends were cut back, 4 bases at V and 4 bases at J, with 17 bases in the middle. The CDR3 spans 15 residues. The CDR3 coding sequence is TGCGCCAGCAGCCGAACAGGGAGTGATGGCTATGGCTACACCTTC. It codes for CASSRTGSDGYGYTF.

This clone appeared a few times. The V and J genes are TRBV30 and TRBJ1-3; D call uncertain. Germline CDR1 is GTSNPN and CDR2 is SVGIG (reference sequence). Trimming shortened V by 1 base and J by 9 bases, and 10 bases separated the two germline ends. This CDR3 region has 12 residues. The CDR3 spells CAWSARRATIYF. CDR3 coding DNA: TGTGCCTGGAGTGCCCGGCGGGCCACCATATATTTT. Drawing the rest from reference TRBV30 and TRBJ1-3, the complete variable domain is SQTIHQWPATLVQPVGSPLSLECTVEGTSNPNLYWYRQAAGRGLQLLFYSVGIGQISSEVPQNLSASRPQDRQFILSSKKLLLSDSGFYLCAWSARRATIYFGEGSWLTVV.

The V call is TRBV19, the J call TRBJ2-3; D ambiguous. The germline gives CDR1 LNHDA, CDR2 SQIVND (reference sequence). The CDR3 runs 14 residues. V gave up 0 bases and J gave up 4 bases, with 8 bases separating them. DNA for the CDR3: TGTGCCAGTAGTATAGAGGGCTGGGCAGATACGCAGTATTTT. Translating gives CASSIEGWADTQYF.

The gene calls are TRBV2 and TRBJ2-5; 9 positions match TRBD2. CDR1 and CDR2 from the germline V gene are SNHLY and FYNNEI. The junction had 11 bases not matched to a gene; V was cut back by 7 bases and J by 2 bases. CDR3 length: 16 amino acids. The CDR3 bases are TGTGCCAGCATCCAAGAGCGGGGGGCCCCTCAAGAGACCCAGTACTTC. Its protein product is CASIQERGAPQETQYF.

The V call is TRBV18, the J call TRBJ2-1; 12 nucleotides line up with TRBD1. This CDR3 has 17 residues. CDR1 and CDR2 (germline): KGHSH, LQKENI. The ends lost 3 bases at V and 7 bases at J; junction bases unmatched: 10. CDR3 residues: CASSPLRPGQGANEQFF. DNA of the CDR3: TGTGCCAGCTCACCCCTAAGGCCGGGACAGGGGGCAAATGAGCAGTTCTTC.

The count of this clone is one. The genes are TRBV30 and TRBJ1-6, with unresolved D. Trimming stripped 0 bases from V and 1 base from J, with 10 bases between. The V gene's germline CDR1 is GTSNPN and CDR2 SVGIG (reference sequence). The CDR3 covers 16 residues. DNA of the CDR3: TGTGCCTGGAGTGTGGAACAGTGGTCCTATAATTCACCCCTCCACTTT. Translated, it gives CAWSVEQWSYNSPLHF.

The rearrangement uses TRBV3-1 (or the pseudogene TRBV3-2) and TRBJ2-5, with 7 nucleotides matching TRBD2. Germline V gene data show CDR1 as LGHDT and CDR2 as YNNKEL (reference sequence). J lost 5 bases, V lost 6 bases, and 15 bases had no gene match. The CDR3 runs to 16 residues. The CDR3: CASSRRGDRRTETQYF. The CDR3 bases are TGTGCCAGCAGTCGCCGGGGGGACCGCAGGACGGAGACCCAGTACTTC.

This chain joins TRBV18 and TRBJ2-7; 10 bases line up with TRBD2. Per germline, CDR1 KGHSH and CDR2 LQKENI. The CDR3 totals 21 residues. The J segment lost 3 bases and the V segment lost 1 base, leaving 21 bases of the junction unmatched. The CDR3: CASSPLFIEGLAGALNYEQYF. For the CDR3, the DNA is TGTGCCAGCTCACCACTTTTTATCGAAGGTCTAGCGGGGGCCCTAAACTACGAGCAGTACTTC.

V gene TRBV6-5 combines with J gene TRBJ1-5; D may be TRBD1 (6 bases). The germline V gene encodes CDR1 MNHEY and CDR2 SVGAGI. This CDR3 has 14 amino acids. With 7 bases removed from V and 1 base from J, the gap between germline ends came to 11 bases. CDR3 sequence (DNA): TGTGCCAGCACCCCCCAGGGGAGCAATCAGCCCCAGCATTTT. It is translated as CASTPQGSNQPQHF.

The J gene is TRBJ2-3, the V gene TRBV11-3; a possible D gene is TRBD1 (6 bases). Per the germline V gene, CDR1 is SGHNT and CDR2 is YENEEA. CDR3 length: 15 residues. With 1 base removed from V and 5 bases from J, the gap between germline ends came to 13 bases. CDR3 residues: CASSLVGAAGDTQYF. DNA for the CDR3: TGTGCCAGCAGCTTAGTGGGGGCTGCGGGAGATACGCAGTATTTT. Variable domain in full (rest from reference TRBV11-3 and TRBJ2-3): EAGVVQSPRYKIIEKKQPVAFWCNPISGHNTLYWYLQNLGQGPELLIRYENEEAVDDSQLPKDRFSAERLKGVDSTLKIQPAELGDSAVYLCASSLVGAAGDTQYFGPGTRLTVL.

This chain links TRBV6-5 with TRBJ1-2; a weak D match, TRBD1 (6 bases). CDR3 length equals 14 residues. Germline CDR1 and CDR2: MNHEY and SVGAGI. V was trimmed by 4 bases and J by 1 base, leaving 10 bases between them. CDR3: CASSSTRGNYGYTF. CDR3 DNA: TGTGCCAGCAGTTCTACCAGGGGTAACTATGGCTACACCTTC.

This clone was seen a handful of times. V is TRBV10-3 and J is TRBJ2-3, with D possibly matching TRBD2 (6 bases). Germline assignment: CDR1 ENHRY and CDR2 SYGVKD. This CDR3 has 12 residues. Deletions cut 10 bases from V and 4 bases from J, with 12 bases between. CDR3 amino acids: CATTPGADTQYF. The DNA for the CDR3 is TGTGCCACGACCCCGGGAGCAGATACGCAGTATTTT.

The chain carries TRBV29-1 and TRBJ1-2; TRBD1 is a possible D gene (6 bases). The CDR3 sequence is 12 residues long. Germline CDR1 and CDR2: SQVTM and ANQGSEA. Trimming took 6 bases from V and 2 from J, leaving 10 bases between them. The CDR3 nucleotides read TGCAGCGTCCGTCAGGGGAACTATGGCTACACCTTC. It encodes CSVRQGNYGYTF.

This clone was detected only a few times. The chain links TRBV2 to TRBJ1-5; maybe TRBD1 (5 bases). Trimming shortened V by 6 bases and J by 6 bases, and 18 bases separated the two germline ends. CDR1 SNHLY and CDR2 FYNNEI come from the germline V gene. CDR3 length equals 15 residues. The CDR3 sequence: CASRVGGTVLQPQHF. CDR3 bases: TGTGCCAGCAGGGTCGGCGGGACGGTACTTCAGCCCCAGCATTTT.

The chain has TRBV5-1 and TRBJ2-1; 11 bases map to TRBD2. J lost 5 bases, V lost 2 bases, and 6 bases had no gene match. The germline gives CDR1 SGHRS, CDR2 YFSETQ. CDR3 size: 16 residues. The CDR3 here is CASSFLAGGRHNEQFF. The CDR3 DNA sequence: TGCGCCAGCAGCTTCCTAGCGGGGGGTCGTCACAATGAGCAGTTCTTC.